This is a list of T cell receptor beta chains from one sample in a study of blood T cell repertoires in COVID-19. TCRdb's copy holds only in-frame clones and misses some; the assay was immunoSEQ multiplex PCR. Of about 230,000 clones listed, roughly 84% are singletons. The sequenced sample consisted of peripheral blood. The receptors here all came from a man aged 35 to 55 with acute or convalescent COVID-19. Each CDR3 is given with its conserved first and last residue. A D gene is named only where the DNA matches it firmly. Some rows mark clone size as missing; the rest say once, few, many or name a class of expanded clone.

CDR3nt: TGTGCCAGCAGTCGAAGAGGGTATGGCTACACCTTC
CDR3aa: CASSRRGYGYTF
v_gene: TRBV27
d_gene: .
j_gene: TRBJ1-2
abundance: .

CDR3nt: TGCGCCAGCAGCTTGTTGGGCACCCACGAGCAGTACTTC
CDR3aa: CASSLLGTHEQYF
v_gene: TRBV5-1
d_gene: .
j_gene: TRBJ2-7
abundance: .

CDR3nt: TGCGCCAGCAGCTTGCCGGGTGGGAGGAATGAGCAGTTCTTC
CDR3aa: CASSLPGGRNEQFF
v_gene: TRBV5-1
d_gene: .
j_gene: TRBJ2-1
abundance: .

CDR3nt: TGTGCCAGCAGTTTATGGGCGAGCGGCGATGAGCAGTTCTTC
CDR3aa: CASSLWASGDEQFF
v_gene: TRBV27
d_gene: .
j_gene: TRBJ2-1
abundance: .

CDR3nt: TGTGCCAGCGGAAGTGGGAGTGGAGTTGGGGAGACCCAGTACTTC
CDR3aa: CASGSGSGVGETQYF
v_gene: TRBV7-2
d_gene: .
j_gene: TRBJ2-5
abundance: .

CDR3nt: TGTGCCAGCAGCTTTGGACAGGTTGGTGGCAATGAGCAGTTCTTC
CDR3aa: CASSFGQVGGNEQFF
v_gene: TRBV5-8
d_gene: TRBD1
j_gene: TRBJ2-1
abundance: once

CDR3nt: TGTGTCTCCGGGGGGGGACCCTATGGCTACACCTTC
CDR3aa: CVSGGGPYGYTF
v_gene: TRBV5-4
d_gene: .
j_gene: TRBJ1-2
abundance: .

CDR3nt: TGTGCCAGCAGTTTACAGAATTCACCCCTCCACTTT
CDR3aa: CASSLQNSPLHF
v_gene: TRBV12-3/TRBV12-4
d_gene: .
j_gene: TRBJ1-6
abundance: .

CDR3nt: TGTGCCAGTAGTATAGATAGCGGAAAAAACATTCAGTACTTC
CDR3aa: CASSIDSGKNIQYF
v_gene: TRBV19
d_gene: .
j_gene: TRBJ2-4
abundance: .

CDR3nt: TGTGCCAGCAGAGACAGGGCGAGCAATCAGCCCCAGCATTTT
CDR3aa: CASRDRASNQPQHF
v_gene: TRBV2
d_gene: TRBD1
j_gene: TRBJ1-5
abundance: .

CDR3nt: TGTGCCAGCAGCCCCCGGGACTTGCAGTTCTTC
CDR3aa: CASSPRDLQFF
v_gene: TRBV7-9
d_gene: .
j_gene: TRBJ2-1
abundance: .

CDR3nt: TGTGCCAGTAACCCTGGACGGGGGGGAGGGATGAACACTGAAGCTTTCTTT
CDR3aa: CASNPGRGGGMNTEAFF
v_gene: TRBV19
d_gene: .
j_gene: TRBJ1-1
abundance: .

CDR3nt: TGCGCCAGCAGGGGACTAGAAACCACAGATACGCAGTATTTT
CDR3aa: CASRGLETTDTQYF
v_gene: TRBV10-2
d_gene: TRBD2
j_gene: TRBJ2-3
abundance: .

CDR3nt: TGTGCCAGCAACACCGGGACAGGGTCCTACGAGCAGTACTTC
CDR3aa: CASNTGTGSYEQYF
v_gene: TRBV7-9
d_gene: TRBD1
j_gene: TRBJ2-7
abundance: .

CDR3nt: TGTGCCAGCAGCTTAGCGTCACAGATGAGAAGGGAAAAACTGTTTTTT
CDR3aa: CASSLASQMRREKLFF
v_gene: TRBV7-8
d_gene: .
j_gene: TRBJ1-4
abundance: .

CDR3nt: TGCGCCAGCAGTGAGTCGAGTGTGGAGACCCAGTACTTC
CDR3aa: CASSESSVETQYF
v_gene: TRBV10-1
d_gene: .
j_gene: TRBJ2-5
abundance: .

CDR3nt: TGTGCCAGCAGCCAACCTGAGCAGCCCCAGCATTTT
CDR3aa: CASSQPEQPQHF
v_gene: TRBV7-6
d_gene: .
j_gene: TRBJ1-5
abundance: .

CDR3nt: TGTGCCAGCAGCGTAACGTTCGACAGGGGAATCCCTTTTTTCTTC
CDR3aa: CASSVTFDRGIPFFF
v_gene: TRBV9
d_gene: TRBD1
j_gene: TRBJ2-1
abundance: .

CDR3nt: TGTGCCAGCAGAGACAGGACAACTAATGAAAAACTGTTTTTT
CDR3aa: CASRDRTTNEKLFF
v_gene: TRBV6-5
d_gene: .
j_gene: TRBJ1-4
abundance: .

CDR3nt: TGTGCCAGCAGCGCGGACAGGGTCTATGGCTACACCTTC
CDR3aa: CASSADRVYGYTF
v_gene: TRBV11-2
d_gene: TRBD1
j_gene: TRBJ1-2
abundance: .

CDR3nt: TGTGCCAGCAGCTTAGGACAGGGGGCGCGAGGACTTTTCTTT
CDR3aa: CASSLGQGARGLFF
v_gene: TRBV7-2
d_gene: TRBD1
j_gene: TRBJ1-1
abundance: few

CDR3nt: TGTGCCAGCAGCCAAGTTAGGGCTACTAGCGGGAGCACAGATACGCAGTATTTT
CDR3aa: CASSQVRATSGSTDTQYF
v_gene: TRBV3-1/TRBV3-2
d_gene: TRBD2
j_gene: TRBJ2-3
abundance: once

CDR3nt: TGTGCCAGCAGCTTAGGGGGAGGTCGACAAGAGACCCAGTACTTC
CDR3aa: CASSLGGGRQETQYF
v_gene: TRBV7-3
d_gene: .
j_gene: TRBJ2-5
abundance: .

CDR3nt: TGTGCCAGCAGTTTCCCCGTTGGCAATCAGCCCCAGCATTTT
CDR3aa: CASSFPVGNQPQHF
v_gene: TRBV28
d_gene: .
j_gene: TRBJ1-5
abundance: .

CDR3nt: TGTGCCAGCAGCTCGGACAGTAGCTCTGGAAACACCATATATTTT
CDR3aa: CASSSDSSSGNTIYF
v_gene: TRBV5-8
d_gene: .
j_gene: TRBJ1-3
abundance: .

CDR3nt: TGTGCCAGCAGCCAAGATTGGGGGCAGTCACCCCTCCACTTT
CDR3aa: CASSQDWGQSPLHF
v_gene: TRBV3-1/TRBV3-2
d_gene: .
j_gene: TRBJ1-6
abundance: .

CDR3nt: TGTGCTAGTGGTTTGGTACCCGGGGACATAAGTAACTATGGCTACACCTTC
CDR3aa: CASGLVPGDISNYGYTF
v_gene: TRBV12-5
d_gene: .
j_gene: TRBJ1-2
abundance: few

CDR3nt: TGTGCCAGCAGCCAAGAGGGACAGGGGCTCACTGAAGCTTTCTTT
CDR3aa: CASSQEGQGLTEAFF
v_gene: TRBV4-2
d_gene: TRBD1
j_gene: TRBJ1-1
abundance: .

CDR3nt: TGTGCCAGCTCGCCGCGGGTCGAGCAGTACTTC
CDR3aa: CASSPRVEQYF
v_gene: TRBV7-2
d_gene: .
j_gene: TRBJ2-7
abundance: .